The T cell receptor beta chain described here comes from a study of control samples from healthy donors and cancer patients. The data were produced by immunoSEQ multiplex PCR, yet TCRdb's version contains in-frame clones alone and is incomplete. The profile shows about 270,000 clones, over 70% of them singletons. CDR3 size: 15 residues. Per the germline V gene, CDR1 is SGHNT and CDR2 is YYREEE (reference sequence). V dropped 4 bases and J dropped 6; count of bases not matched to a gene: 11. The sequence derives from a woman aged 55-70 years with lung cancer. The sample taken for sequencing was PBMCs. The chain uses TRBV5-4 and TRBJ1-2; 8 bases are shared with TRBD1. The CDR3 sequence is CASSPDRVVIHGYTF. Here the CDR3 DNA reads TGTGCCAGCAGCCCGGACAGGGTCGTAATTCATGGCTACACCTTC.